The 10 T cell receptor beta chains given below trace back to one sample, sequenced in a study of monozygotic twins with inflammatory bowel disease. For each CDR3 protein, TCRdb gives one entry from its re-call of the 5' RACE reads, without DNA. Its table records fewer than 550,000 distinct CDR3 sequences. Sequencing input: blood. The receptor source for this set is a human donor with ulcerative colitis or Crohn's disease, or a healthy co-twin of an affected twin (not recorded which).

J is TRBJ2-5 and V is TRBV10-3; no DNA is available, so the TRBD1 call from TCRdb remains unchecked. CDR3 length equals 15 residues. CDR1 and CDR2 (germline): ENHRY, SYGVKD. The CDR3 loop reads CAIRDGTAPQETQYF.

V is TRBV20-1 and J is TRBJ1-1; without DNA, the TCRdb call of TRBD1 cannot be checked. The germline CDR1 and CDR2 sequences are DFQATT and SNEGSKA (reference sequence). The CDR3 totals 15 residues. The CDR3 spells CSAREGGAFLTEAFF.

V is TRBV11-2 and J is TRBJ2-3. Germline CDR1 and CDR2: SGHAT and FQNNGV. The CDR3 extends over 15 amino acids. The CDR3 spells CASSALGASTDTQYF.

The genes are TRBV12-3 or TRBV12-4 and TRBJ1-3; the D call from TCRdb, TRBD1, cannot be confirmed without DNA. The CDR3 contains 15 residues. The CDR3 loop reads CASITDRGSGNTIYF.

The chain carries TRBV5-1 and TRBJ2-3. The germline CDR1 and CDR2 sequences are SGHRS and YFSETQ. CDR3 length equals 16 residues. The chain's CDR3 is CASSLSGRTSTDTQYF.

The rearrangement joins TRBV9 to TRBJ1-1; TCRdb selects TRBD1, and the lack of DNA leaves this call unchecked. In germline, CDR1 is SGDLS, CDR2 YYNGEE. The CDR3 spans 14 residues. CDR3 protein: CASSVGTVNTEAFF.

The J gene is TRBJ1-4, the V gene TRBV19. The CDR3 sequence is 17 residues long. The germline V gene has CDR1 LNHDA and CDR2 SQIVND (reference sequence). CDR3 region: CASSIALRAPGNEKLFF.

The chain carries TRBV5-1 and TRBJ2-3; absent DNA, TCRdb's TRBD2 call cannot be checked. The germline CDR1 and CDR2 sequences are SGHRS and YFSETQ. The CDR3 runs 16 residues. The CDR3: CASSFLSGARTDTQYF.

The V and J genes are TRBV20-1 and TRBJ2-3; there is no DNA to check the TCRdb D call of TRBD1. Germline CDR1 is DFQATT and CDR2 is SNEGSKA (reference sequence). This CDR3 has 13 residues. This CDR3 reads CSAWTGKRDTQYF.

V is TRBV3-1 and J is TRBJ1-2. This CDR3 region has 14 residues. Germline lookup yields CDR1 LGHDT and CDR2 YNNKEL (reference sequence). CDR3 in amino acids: CASSQGATSIGYTF.